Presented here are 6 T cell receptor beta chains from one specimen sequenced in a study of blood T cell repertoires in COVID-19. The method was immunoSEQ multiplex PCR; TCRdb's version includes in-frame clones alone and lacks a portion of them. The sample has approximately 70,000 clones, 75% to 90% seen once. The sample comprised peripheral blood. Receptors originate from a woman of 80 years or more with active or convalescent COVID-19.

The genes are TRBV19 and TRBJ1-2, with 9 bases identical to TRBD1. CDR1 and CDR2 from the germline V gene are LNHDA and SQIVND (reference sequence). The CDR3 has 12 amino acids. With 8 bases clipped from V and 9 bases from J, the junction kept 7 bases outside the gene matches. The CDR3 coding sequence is TGTGCCAGTGGGGACAGGGCCTTTCGCTACACCTTC. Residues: CASGDRAFRYTF.

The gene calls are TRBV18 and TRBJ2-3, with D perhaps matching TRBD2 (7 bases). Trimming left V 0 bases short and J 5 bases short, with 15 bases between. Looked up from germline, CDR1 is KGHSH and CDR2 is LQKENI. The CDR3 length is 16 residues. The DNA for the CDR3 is TGTGCCAGCTCACCACCGCGTATGGGAGGGGGAGATACGCAGTATTTT. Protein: CASSPPRMGGGDTQYF.

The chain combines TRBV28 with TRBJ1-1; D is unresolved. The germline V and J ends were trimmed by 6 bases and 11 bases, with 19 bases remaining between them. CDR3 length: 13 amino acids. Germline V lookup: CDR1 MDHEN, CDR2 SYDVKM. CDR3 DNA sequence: TGTGCCAGCAGCACCTCAAAGCGGGTGTGGGCTTTCTTT. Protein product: CASSTSKRVWAFF.

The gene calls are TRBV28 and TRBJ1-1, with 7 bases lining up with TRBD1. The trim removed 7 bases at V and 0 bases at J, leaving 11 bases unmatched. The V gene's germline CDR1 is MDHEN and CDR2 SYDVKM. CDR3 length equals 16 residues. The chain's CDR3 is CASTFEGANVNTEAFF. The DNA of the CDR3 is TGTGCCAGCACCTTCGAGGGGGCGAATGTGAACACTGAAGCTTTCTTT.

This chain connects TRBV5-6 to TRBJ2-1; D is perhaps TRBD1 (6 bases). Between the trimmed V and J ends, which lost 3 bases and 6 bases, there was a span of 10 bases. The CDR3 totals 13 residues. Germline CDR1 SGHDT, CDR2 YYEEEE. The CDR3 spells CASSYGGGNEQFF. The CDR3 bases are TGTGCCAGCAGCTATGGGGGCGGCAATGAGCAGTTCTTC.

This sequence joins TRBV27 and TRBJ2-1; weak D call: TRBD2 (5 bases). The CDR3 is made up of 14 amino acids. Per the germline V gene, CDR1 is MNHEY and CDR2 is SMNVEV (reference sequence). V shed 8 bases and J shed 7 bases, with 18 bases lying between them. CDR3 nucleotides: TGTGCCAGCGGGGTTCTCGGGGAGTCGAATGAGCAGTTCTTC. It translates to CASGVLGESNEQFF.